This T cell receptor (beta chain) originates from a study of T cell changes during pregnancy in multiple sclerosis. This CDR3 region has 12 residues. In germline, CDR1 is SGHTA, CDR2 FQGNSA. V was trimmed by 3 bases and J by 6 bases, leaving 5 bases between them. Clones were read by immunoSEQ multiplex PCR, and TCRdb kept only the in-frame ones, dropping some. The sample has 35,000 to 55,000 clones, around 90% seen once; the top ten hold roughly 0.5%. Sequences were derived from CD4+ T cells from peripheral blood mononuclear cells, sampled in the third trimester of pregnancy. This TCR was sampled from a female donor with multiple sclerosis, enrolled in a pregnancy study. The chain carries TRBV7-2 and TRBJ2-2, with D possibly matching TRBD2 (5 bases). CDR3 sequence reads: CASSFSAGELFF. Written as DNA, the CDR3 is TGTGCCAGCAGCTTTAGCGCCGGGGAGCTGTTTTTT.